This T cell receptor (beta chain) derives from a study of T cell repertoires in cytomegalovirus infection. Turning to the study itself: Shared public TCR beta signatures pointed to both CMV infection and a matching HLA type.

The table lists this clonotype with many counts. Its antigen is not identified. TCRdb reprocessed the reads with MiXCR, giving one entry per CDR3 protein. This sample has around 49,000 distinct CDR3 sequences; roughly 20% occur once, and the top ten carry 26%. The sequencing here drew on CD8+ T cells from cultured PBMCs, taken from culture after CMV antigen stimulation. This clonotype originated in a human donor in good health (CMV status not recorded). Some clones in this sample may be carry-over from other donors' samples.

CDR3 region: CASSPTSGGAGEQYF. DNA of the CDR3: TGTGCCAGCAGCCCGACTAGCGGGGGGGCTGGCGAGCAGTACTTC. The chain carries TRBV7-2 and TRBJ2-7, with TRBD2 matching 14 bases. V shed 5 bases, J shed 6 bases, and the junction held 6 bases outside the gene matches. The CDR3 length is 15 residues. Germline loops: CDR1 SGHTA, CDR2 FQGNSA.